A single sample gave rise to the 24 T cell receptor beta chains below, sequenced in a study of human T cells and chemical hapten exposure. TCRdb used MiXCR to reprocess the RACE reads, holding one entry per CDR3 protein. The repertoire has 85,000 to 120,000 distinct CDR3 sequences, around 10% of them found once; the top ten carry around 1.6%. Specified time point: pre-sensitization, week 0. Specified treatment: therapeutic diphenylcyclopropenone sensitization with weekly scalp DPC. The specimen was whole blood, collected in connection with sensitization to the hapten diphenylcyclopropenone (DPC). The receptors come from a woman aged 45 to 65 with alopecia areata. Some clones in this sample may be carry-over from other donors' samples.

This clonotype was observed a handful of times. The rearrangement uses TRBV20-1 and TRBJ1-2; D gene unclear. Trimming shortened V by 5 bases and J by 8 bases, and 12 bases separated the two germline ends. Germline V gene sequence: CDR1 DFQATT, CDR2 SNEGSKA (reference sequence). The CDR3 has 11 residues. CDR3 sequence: CSARLQRGYTF. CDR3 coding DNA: TGCAGTGCTCGGCTCCAAAGGGGCTACACCTTC.

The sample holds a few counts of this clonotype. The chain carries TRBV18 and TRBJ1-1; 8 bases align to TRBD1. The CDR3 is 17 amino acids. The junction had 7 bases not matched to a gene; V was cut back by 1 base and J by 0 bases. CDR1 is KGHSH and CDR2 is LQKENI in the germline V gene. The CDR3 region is CASSPRTGWRMNTEAFF. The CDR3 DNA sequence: TGTGCCAGCTCACCACGGACAGGGTGGCGGATGAACACTGAAGCTTTCTTT.

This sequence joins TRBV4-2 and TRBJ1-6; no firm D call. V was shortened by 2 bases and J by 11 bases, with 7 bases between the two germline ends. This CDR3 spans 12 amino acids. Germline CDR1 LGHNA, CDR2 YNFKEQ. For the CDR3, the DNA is TGTGCCAGCAGCCAAATGGCTCCACCCCTCCACTTT. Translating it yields CASSQMAPPLHF.

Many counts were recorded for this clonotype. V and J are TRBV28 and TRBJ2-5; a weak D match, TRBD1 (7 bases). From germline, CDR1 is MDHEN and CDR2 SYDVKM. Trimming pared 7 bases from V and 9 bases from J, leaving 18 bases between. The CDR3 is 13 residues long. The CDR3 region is CASTPGGRGAQYF. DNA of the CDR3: TGTGCCAGCACCCCCGGCGGCAGGGGGGCCCAGTACTTC.

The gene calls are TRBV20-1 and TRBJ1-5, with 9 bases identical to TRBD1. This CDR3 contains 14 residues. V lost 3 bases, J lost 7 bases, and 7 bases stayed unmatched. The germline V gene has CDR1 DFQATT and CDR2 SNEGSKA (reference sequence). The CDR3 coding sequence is TGCAGTGCTAGGTTGCGACAGGGGGGCCAGCCCCAGCATTTT. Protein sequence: CSARLRQGGQPQHF.

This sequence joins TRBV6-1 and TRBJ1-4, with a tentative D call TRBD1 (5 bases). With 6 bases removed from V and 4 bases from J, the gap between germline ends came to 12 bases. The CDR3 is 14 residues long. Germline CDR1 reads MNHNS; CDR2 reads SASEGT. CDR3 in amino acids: CASRARQFNEKLFF. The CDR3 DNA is TGTGCCAGCAGAGCTCGACAGTTTAATGAAAAACTGTTTTTT.

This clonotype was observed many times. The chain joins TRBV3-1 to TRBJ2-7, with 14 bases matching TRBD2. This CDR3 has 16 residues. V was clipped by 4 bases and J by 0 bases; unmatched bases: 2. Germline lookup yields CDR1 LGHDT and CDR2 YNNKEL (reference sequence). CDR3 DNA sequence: TGTGCCAGCAGCCGTGGACTAGCGGGAGGCTCCTACGAGCAGTACTTC. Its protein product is CASSRGLAGGSYEQYF.

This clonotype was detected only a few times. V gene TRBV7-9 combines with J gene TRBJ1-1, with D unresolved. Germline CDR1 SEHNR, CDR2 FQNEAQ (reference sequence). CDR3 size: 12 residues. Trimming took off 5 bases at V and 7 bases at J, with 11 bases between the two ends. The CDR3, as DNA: TGTGCCAGCAGCCTTAACCGTCGTGAAGCTTTCTTT. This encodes CASSLNRREAFF.

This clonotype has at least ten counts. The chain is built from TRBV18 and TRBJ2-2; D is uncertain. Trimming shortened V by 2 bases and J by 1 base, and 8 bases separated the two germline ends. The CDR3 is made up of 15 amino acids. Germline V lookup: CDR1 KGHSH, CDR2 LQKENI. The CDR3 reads CASSPDFLNTGELFF. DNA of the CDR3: TGTGCCAGCTCACCAGACTTCTTGAACACCGGGGAGCTGTTTTTT.

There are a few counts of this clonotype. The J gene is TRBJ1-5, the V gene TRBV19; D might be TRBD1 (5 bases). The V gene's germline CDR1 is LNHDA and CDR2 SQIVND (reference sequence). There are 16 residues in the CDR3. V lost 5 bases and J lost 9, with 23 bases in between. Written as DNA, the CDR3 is TGTGCCAGTAGTGCAACCGGGACTGCAAATTCCTTGCCCCAGCATTTT. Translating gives CASSATGTANSLPQHF. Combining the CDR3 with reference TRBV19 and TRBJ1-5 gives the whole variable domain DGGITQSPKYLFRKEGQNVTLSCEQNLNHDAMYWYRQDPGQGLRLIYYSQIVNDFQKGDIAEGYSVSREKKESFPLTVTSAQKNPTAFYLCASSATGTANSLPQHFGDGTRLSIL.

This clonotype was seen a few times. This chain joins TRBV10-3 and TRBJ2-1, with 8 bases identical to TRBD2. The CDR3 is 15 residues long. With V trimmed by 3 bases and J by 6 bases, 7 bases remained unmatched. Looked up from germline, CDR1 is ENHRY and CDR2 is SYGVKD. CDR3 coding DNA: TGTGCCATCAGTGACACGAGCGGGAGAACCAATGAGCAGTTCTTC. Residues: CAISDTSGRTNEQFF.

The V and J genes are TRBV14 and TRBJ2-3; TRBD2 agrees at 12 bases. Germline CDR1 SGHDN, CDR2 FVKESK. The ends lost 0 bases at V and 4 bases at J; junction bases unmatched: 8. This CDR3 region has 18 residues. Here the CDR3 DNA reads TGTGCCAGCAGCCAAGAAAGAGGACTAGCGGGGAGACCAGATACGCAGTATTTT. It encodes CASSQERGLAGRPDTQYF.

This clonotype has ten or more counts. The CDR3 nucleotides read TGCGCCAGCCTAGAAAAGACAGGGGGCATAGAGACCCAGTACTTC. Translating it yields CASLEKTGGIETQYF. The chain carries TRBV5-1 and TRBJ2-5, with TRBD1 matching 10 bases. The V segment lost 7 bases and the J segment 4 bases; nucleotides outside the gene matches: 10. Per germline, CDR1 SGHRS and CDR2 YFSETQ. The CDR3 runs 15 residues.

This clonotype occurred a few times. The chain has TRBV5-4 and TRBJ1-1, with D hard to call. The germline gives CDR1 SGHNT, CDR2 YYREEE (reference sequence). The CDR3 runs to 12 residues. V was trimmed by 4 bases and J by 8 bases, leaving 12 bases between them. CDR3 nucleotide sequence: TGTGCCAGCAGCCTGGGATACGCCGAAGCTTTCTTT. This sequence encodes CASSLGYAEAFF.

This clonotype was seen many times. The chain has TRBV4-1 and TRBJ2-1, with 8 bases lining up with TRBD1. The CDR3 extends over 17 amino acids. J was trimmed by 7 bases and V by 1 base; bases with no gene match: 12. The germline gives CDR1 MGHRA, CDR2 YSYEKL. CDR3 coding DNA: TGCGCCAGCAGCCAAGTTTTCCGGACAGGGTTATTAAATGAGCAGTTCTTC. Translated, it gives CASSQVFRTGLLNEQFF.

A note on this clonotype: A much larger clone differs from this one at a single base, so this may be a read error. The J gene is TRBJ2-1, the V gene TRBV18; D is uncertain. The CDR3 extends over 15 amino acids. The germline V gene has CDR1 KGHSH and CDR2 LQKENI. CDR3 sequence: CASSPSPSSYNEQLF. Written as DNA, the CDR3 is TGTGCCAGCTCACCGTCCCCGAGCTCCTACAATGAGCAGCTCTTC.

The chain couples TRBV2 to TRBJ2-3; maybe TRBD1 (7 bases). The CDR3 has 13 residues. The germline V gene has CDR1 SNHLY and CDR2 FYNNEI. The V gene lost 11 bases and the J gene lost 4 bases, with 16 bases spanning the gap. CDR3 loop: CAGWGRGADTQYF. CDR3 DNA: TGTGCCGGCTGGGGCAGGGGGGCAGATACGCAGTATTTT.

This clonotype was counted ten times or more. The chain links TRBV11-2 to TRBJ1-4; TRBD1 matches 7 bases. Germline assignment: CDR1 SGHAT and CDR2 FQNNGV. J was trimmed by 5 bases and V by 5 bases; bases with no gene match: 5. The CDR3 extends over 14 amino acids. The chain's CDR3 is CASSTGQRNEKLFF. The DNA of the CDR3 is TGTGCCAGCAGCACGGGACAGCGAAATGAAAAACTGTTTTTT.

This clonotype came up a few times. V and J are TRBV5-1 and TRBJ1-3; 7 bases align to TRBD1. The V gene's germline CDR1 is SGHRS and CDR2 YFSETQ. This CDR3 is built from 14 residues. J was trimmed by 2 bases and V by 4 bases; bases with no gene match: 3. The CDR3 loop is CASSQTGAGNTIYF. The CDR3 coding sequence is TGCGCCAGCAGCCAAACAGGGGCTGGAAACACCATATATTTT.

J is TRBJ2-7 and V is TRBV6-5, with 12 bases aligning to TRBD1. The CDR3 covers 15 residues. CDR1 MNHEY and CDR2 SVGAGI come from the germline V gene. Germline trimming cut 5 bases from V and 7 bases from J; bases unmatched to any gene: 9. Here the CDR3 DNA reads TGTGCCAGCAGTACGGGACAGGGGGCCTCCGGGGAGCAGTACTTC. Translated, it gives CASSTGQGASGEQYF.

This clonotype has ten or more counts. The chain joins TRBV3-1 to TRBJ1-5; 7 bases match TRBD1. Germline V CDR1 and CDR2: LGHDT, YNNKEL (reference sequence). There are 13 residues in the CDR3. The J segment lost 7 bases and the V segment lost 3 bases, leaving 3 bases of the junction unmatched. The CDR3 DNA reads TGTGCCAGCAGCCAGAAAGGGGGCCAGCCCCAGCATTTT. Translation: CASSQKGGQPQHF.

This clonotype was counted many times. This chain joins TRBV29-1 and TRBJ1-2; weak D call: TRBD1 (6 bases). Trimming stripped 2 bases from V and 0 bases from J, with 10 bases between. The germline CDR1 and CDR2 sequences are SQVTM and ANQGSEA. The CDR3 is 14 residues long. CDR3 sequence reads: CSVETGHPNYGYTF. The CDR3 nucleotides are TGCAGCGTTGAAACAGGGCACCCTAACTATGGCTACACCTTC.

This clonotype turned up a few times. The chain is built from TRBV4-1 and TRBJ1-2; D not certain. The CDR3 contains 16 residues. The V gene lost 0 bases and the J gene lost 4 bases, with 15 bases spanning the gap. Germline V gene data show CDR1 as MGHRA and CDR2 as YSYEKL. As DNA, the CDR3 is TGCGCCAGCAGCCAAGAGTCAGAACGGTTCAGCTATGGCTACACCTTC. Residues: CASSQESERFSYGYTF.

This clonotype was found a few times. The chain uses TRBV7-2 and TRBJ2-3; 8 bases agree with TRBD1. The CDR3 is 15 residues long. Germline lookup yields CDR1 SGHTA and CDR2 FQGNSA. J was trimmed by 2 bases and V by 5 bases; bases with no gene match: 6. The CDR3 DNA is TGTGCCAGCAGCACCAGACAGGGGATCACAGATACGCAGTATTTT. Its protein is CASSTRQGITDTQYF.